The following is a TCR beta chain sequence with its context. Sequenced by immunoSEQ multiplex PCR; TCRdb stores in-frame clones only, minus some. The sample has approximately 200,000 clones, 75% to 85% seen once. The data stem from a study of blood T cell repertoires in COVID-19. The sequence derives from a man aged 35 to 55 who had recovered from COVID-19. The sequenced material came from PBMCs or T cells enriched from blood (not recorded which).

The CDR3 region is CASSPRTGGGYGYTF. CDR3 bases: TGTGCCAGCAGCCCTAGGACAGGGGGCGGGTATGGCTACACCTTC. V gene TRBV5-4 combines with J gene TRBJ1-2; 11 nucleotides agree with TRBD1. The CDR3 is 15 residues long. The J segment lost 5 bases and the V segment lost 4 bases, leaving 7 bases of the junction unmatched. The germline CDR1 and CDR2 sequences are SGHNT and YYREEE (reference sequence).